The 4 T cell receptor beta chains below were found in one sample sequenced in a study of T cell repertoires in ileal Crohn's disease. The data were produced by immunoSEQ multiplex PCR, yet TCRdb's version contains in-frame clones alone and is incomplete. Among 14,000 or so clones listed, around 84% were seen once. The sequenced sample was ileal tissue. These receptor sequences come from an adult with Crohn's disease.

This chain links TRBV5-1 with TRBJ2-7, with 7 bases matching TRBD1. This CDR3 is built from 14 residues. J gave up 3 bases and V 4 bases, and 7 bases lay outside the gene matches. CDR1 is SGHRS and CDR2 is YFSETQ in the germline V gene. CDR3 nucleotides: TGCGCCAGCAGCGACCAGGGACAGAACTACGAGCAGTACTTC. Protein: CASSDQGQNYEQYF. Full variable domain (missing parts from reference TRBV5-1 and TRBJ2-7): KAGVTQTPRYLIKTRGQQVTLSCSPISGHRSVSWYQQTPGQGLQFLFEYFSETQRNKGNFPGRFSGRQFSNSRSEMNVSTLELGDSALYLCASSDQGQNYEQYFGPGTRLTVT.

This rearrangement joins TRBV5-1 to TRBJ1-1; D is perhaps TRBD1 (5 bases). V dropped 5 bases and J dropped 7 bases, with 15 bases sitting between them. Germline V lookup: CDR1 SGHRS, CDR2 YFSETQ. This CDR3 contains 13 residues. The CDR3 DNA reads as TGCGCCAGCAGGTGGGGCGGCGAAGGTGAAGCTTTCTTT. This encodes CASRWGGEGEAFF.

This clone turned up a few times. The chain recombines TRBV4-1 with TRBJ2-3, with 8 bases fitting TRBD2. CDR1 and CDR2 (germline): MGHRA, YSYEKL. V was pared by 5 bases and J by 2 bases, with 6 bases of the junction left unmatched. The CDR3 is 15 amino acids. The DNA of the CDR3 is TGCGCCAGCAGCTCATCTAGCGGGTTCACAGATACGCAGTATTTT. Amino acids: CASSSSSGFTDTQYF.

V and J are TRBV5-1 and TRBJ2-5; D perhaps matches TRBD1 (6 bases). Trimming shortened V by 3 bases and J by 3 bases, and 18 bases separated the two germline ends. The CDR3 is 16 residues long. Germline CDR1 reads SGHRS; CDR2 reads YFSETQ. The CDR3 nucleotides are TGCGCCAGCAGCTGGGGGCTACAGGGCCGGGAAGAGACCCAGTACTTC. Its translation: CASSWGLQGREETQYF.